A single sample is the source of the 25 T cell receptor beta chains below, sequenced in a study of T cell repertoires in cytomegalovirus infection. TCRdb recomputed calls from the reads with MiXCR, one row per CDR3 protein. This repertoire shows hundreds of thousands of distinct CDR3 sequences, 20% to 25% found once; its top ten account for less than 10%. Input material: CD8+ T cells from PBMCs. The receptors come from a human donor in good health (CMV status not recorded). Some clones in this sample may be carry-over from other donors' samples.

This clonotype was counted ten times or more. This chain joins TRBV7-2 and TRBJ1-1; 8 bases are shared with TRBD1. CDR1 and CDR2 (germline): SGHTA, FQGNSA. J lost 2 bases, V lost 6 bases, and 8 bases had no gene match. The CDR3 contains 15 residues. CDR3 nucleotides: TGTGCCAGCAGTTTCCCGGACAGGGCCAACACTGAAGCTTTCTTT. It encodes CASSFPDRANTEAFF.

V is TRBV2 and J is TRBJ2-7; 9 positions agree with TRBD1. CDR1 is SNHLY and CDR2 is FYNNEI in the germline V gene. There are 15 residues in the CDR3. V lost 2 bases and J lost 0; bases outside the gene matches: 2. The CDR3 DNA reads as TGTGCCAGCAGTGAAAGGACAGGGGTCTCCTACGAGCAGTACTTC. Protein sequence: CASSERTGVSYEQYF.

This rearrangement joins TRBV18 to TRBJ1-1; D remains unclear. V lost 10 bases, J lost 1 base, and 13 bases lay in between. The germline CDR1 and CDR2 sequences are KGHSH and LQKENI. CDR3 length: 13 amino acids. DNA of the CDR3: TGTGCCACCTTACTACGAGGGAACACTGAAGCTTTCTTT. Its protein is CATLLRGNTEAFF. The entire variable domain, with the rest obtained from reference TRBV18 and TRBJ1-1, is as follows: NAGVMQNPRHLVRRRGQEARLRCSPMKGHSHVYWYRQLPEEGLKFMVYLQKENIIDESGMPKERFSAEFPKEGPSILRIQQVVRGDSAAYFCATLLRGNTEAFFGQGTRLTVV.

This clonotype has a count of ten or more. The chain is built from TRBV28 and TRBJ1-2; TRBD1 agrees at 11 bases. Per the germline V gene, CDR1 is MDHEN and CDR2 is SYDVKM. The CDR3 spans 18 residues. After removal of 7 bases from V and 5 bases from J, the junction contained 18 bases not matched to a gene. The CDR3 reads CASTKLTSGTGGRYGYTF. As DNA, the CDR3 is TGTGCCAGCACAAAACTCACTTCCGGGACAGGGGGTCGTTATGGCTACACCTTC.

J is TRBJ2-3 and V is TRBV6-2 or TRBV6-3; D might be TRBD1 (5 bases). This CDR3 has 13 amino acids. The ends were cut back, 8 bases at V and 2 bases at J, with 11 bases in the middle. Per the germline V gene, CDR1 is MNHEY and CDR2 is SVGEGT. CDR3: CASGETDTDTQYF. CDR3 DNA sequence: TGTGCCAGCGGAGAGACAGACACAGATACGCAGTATTTT.

V usage is TRBV12-3 or TRBV12-4 and J usage is TRBJ1-6; D is unresolved. The CDR3 is 17 amino acids. With 2 bases removed from V and 0 bases from J, the gap between germline ends came to 11 bases. As DNA, the CDR3 is TGTGCCAGCAGTTTAAGCATCCGGGGCTCCTATAATTCACCCCTCCACTTT. Translation gives CASSLSIRGSYNSPLHF.

V is TRBV23-1 and J is TRBJ1-1; no definite D call. TRBV23-1 is flagged as an ORF with uncertain function. V dropped 8 bases and J dropped 10 bases, with 20 bases sitting between them. CDR3 length equals 13 residues. The CDR3 bases are TGCGCCAGCTGTCCGCGCGCGGGAGAGAGAGCTTTCTTT. It translates to CASCPRAGERAFF.

The table lists this clonotype with many counts. This sequence joins TRBV6-2 or TRBV6-3 and TRBJ2-7; 7 nucleotides line up with TRBD2. The V gene's germline CDR1 is MNHEY and CDR2 SVGEGT. The CDR3 runs to 13 residues. J was trimmed by 4 bases and V by 5 bases; bases with no gene match: 5. The CDR3 sequence: CASSGGRAYEQYV. DNA for the CDR3: TGTGCCAGCAGTGGCGGGAGAGCGTACGAGCAGTACGTC.

This chain links TRBV28 with TRBJ2-7; D is perhaps TRBD1 or TRBD2 (6 bases each). The CDR3 is made up of 16 amino acids. Trimming took off 5 bases at V and 3 bases at J, with 20 bases between the two ends. CDR1 is MDHEN and CDR2 is SYDVKM in the germline V gene. CDR3 bases: TGTGCCAGCAGTCAAGCGTCGGGGGCGCAGAGCTACGAGCAGTACGTC. It codes for CASSQASGAQSYEQYV.

The J gene is TRBJ2-3, the V gene TRBV6-6; 9 bases are shared with TRBD1. V lost 5 bases, J lost 3 bases, and 12 bases stayed unmatched. Germline values: CDR1 MNHNY, CDR2 SVGAGI (reference sequence). The length of the CDR3 is 17 residues. The CDR3 DNA is TGTGCCAGCAGTCATAGGACAGGGGAAAGGAGGACAGATACGCAGTATTTT. Translating gives CASSHRTGERRTDTQYF.

The chain employs TRBV5-5 and TRBJ2-2; 8 bases are a match to TRBD1. The CDR3 loop spans 14 amino acids. CDR1 is SGHKS, CDR2 YYEKEE, per germline (reference sequence). V lost 6 bases to trimming and J lost 1 base; unmatched junction nucleotides: 2. CDR3 amino acids: CASIGTGNTGELFF. The CDR3 DNA reads as TGTGCCAGCATAGGGACAGGGAACACCGGGGAGCTGTTTTTT.

This clonotype has ten or more counts. This chain uses TRBV6-1 with TRBJ2-2; TRBD1 matches 7 bases. The trim removed 3 bases at V and 6 bases at J, leaving 4 bases unmatched. CDR3 size: 14 residues. CDR1 and CDR2 (germline): MNHNS, SASEGT. The CDR3 region has the DNA TGTGCCAGCAGTGATGGACAGGACCCCGGGGAGCTGTTTTTT. It specifies CASSDGQDPGELFF.

Here the CDR3 reads CASSIGALNGVPNTGELFF. The CDR3 DNA reads as TGTGCCAGTAGTATTGGGGCACTCAATGGGGTTCCGAACACCGGGGAGCTGTTTTTT. The chain recombines TRBV19 with TRBJ2-2; D possibly corresponds to TRBD1 (5 bases). Per germline, CDR1 LNHDA and CDR2 SQIVND (reference sequence). The CDR3 totals 19 residues. Trimming shortened V by 3 bases and J by 0 bases, and 20 bases separated the two germline ends.

This clonotype was seen more than once but under ten times. The genes are TRBV7-9 and TRBJ2-1; 10 bases fit TRBD2. Trimming took 3 bases from V and 3 from J; bases not matched to a gene: 2. Germline V gives CDR1 SEHNR, CDR2 FQNEAQ (reference sequence). The CDR3 runs to 15 residues. CDR3 region: CASSFGTSDYNEQFF. The CDR3 DNA sequence: TGTGCCAGCAGCTTCGGGACTAGCGACTACAATGAGCAGTTCTTC.

The rearrangement links TRBV7-8 to TRBJ2-3, with D maybe TRBD1 (5 bases). This CDR3 has 15 residues. The V end lost 6 bases, the J end lost 0 bases, and 13 bases lay between the germline ends. CDR1 SGHVS and CDR2 FQNEAQ come from the germline V gene. The CDR3 here is CASRDARASTDTQYF. The DNA for the CDR3 is TGTGCCAGCAGGGACGCCAGGGCTAGCACAGATACGCAGTATTTT. The full variable domain, completed using reference TRBV7-8 and TRBJ2-3, is GAGVSQSPRYKVAKRGQDVALRCDPISGHVSLFWYQQALGQGPEFLTYFQNEAQLDKSGLPSDRFFAERPEGSVSTLKIQRTQQEDSAVYLCASRDARASTDTQYFGPGTRLTVL.

This clonotype was observed a handful of times. This sequence joins TRBV27 and TRBJ1-5; TRBD1 aligns across 7 bases. The germline CDR1 and CDR2 sequences are MNHEY and SMNVEV (reference sequence). The CDR3 covers 16 residues. Losses at the gene ends were 4 bases for V and 0 bases for J; bases not matched to a gene: 6. CDR3 protein: CASSSTGAYSNQPQHF. In nucleotides, the CDR3 is TGTGCCAGCAGTTCTACAGGGGCCTATAGCAATCAGCCCCAGCATTTT.

CDR3 loop: CASSEYIAYEQYF. The CDR3 coding sequence is TGTGCCAGCAGTGAATATATCGCTTACGAGCAGTACTTC. V and J are TRBV25-1 and TRBJ2-7; D not certain. Trimming left V 0 bases short and J 4 bases short, with 7 bases between. Germline V gives CDR1 MGHDK, CDR2 SYGVNS. The CDR3 spans 13 residues.

Only a few counts were recorded for this clonotype. This may be a read error, as it is one base from a much larger clone. The rearrangement uses TRBV7-2 and TRBJ2-5, with a tentative D call TRBD2 (11 bases). Germline-derived CDR1 and CDR2 are SGHTA and FQGNSA. The CDR3 is made up of 15 amino acids. Written as DNA, the CDR3 is TGTGCCGGCAGCCTAGCGGGGGGACAGGGGGAGACCCAGTACTTC. Its protein product is CAGSLAGGQGETQYF.

The table lists this clonotype with many counts. This CDR3 is CASSFPGSIIPSTDTQYF. In DNA form, the CDR3 reads TGTGCCAGCAGCTTCCCCGGAAGTATAATACCTTCCACAGATACGCAGTATTTT. The chain joins TRBV7-2 to TRBJ2-3; D is unclear. Germline V CDR1 and CDR2: SGHTA, FQGNSA. Trimming took 3 bases from V and 2 from J, leaving 21 bases between them. This CDR3 spans 18 amino acids. Using reference TRBV7-2 and TRBJ2-3 for the parts outside the CDR3, the full variable domain is GAGVSQSPSNKVTEKGKDVELRCDPISGHTALYWYRQSLGQGLEFLIYFQGNSAPDKSGLPSDRFSAERTGGSVSTLTIQRTQQEDSAVYLCASSFPGSIIPSTDTQYFGPGTRLTVL.

A few counts support this clonotype. The rearrangement joins TRBV27 to TRBJ2-3; D is possibly TRBD2 (5 bases). Germline lookup yields CDR1 MNHEY and CDR2 SMNVEV (reference sequence). V lost 6 bases to trimming and J lost 3 bases, with 13 bases between them. The CDR3 runs to 14 residues. The CDR3 DNA is TGTGCCAGCAGCATTACTAGACCGACAGATACGCAGTATTTT. Protein: CASSITRPTDTQYF.

The genes are TRBV6-6 and TRBJ1-3; D is undetermined. The germline V gene has CDR1 MNHNY and CDR2 SVGAGI (reference sequence). Deletions cut 6 bases from V and 0 bases from J, with 15 bases between. The CDR3 consists of 16 residues. The CDR3 DNA sequence: TGTGCCAGCAGCTCAATGGACGGAAGCTCTGGAAACACCATATATTTT. Protein: CASSSMDGSSGNTIYF.

CDR3 loop: CASSSNWLPQETQYF. CDR3 nucleotides: TGTGCCAGCAGTTCGAATTGGCTCCCCCAAGAGACCCAGTACTTC. The rearrangement joins TRBV27 to TRBJ2-5, with D uncertain. The V and J ends lost 4 bases and 1 base respectively, with 13 bases between them. The length of the CDR3 is 15 residues. CDR1 is MNHEY and CDR2 is SMNVEV in the germline V gene (reference sequence).

This clonotype was counted at least ten times. V is TRBV7-8 and J is TRBJ1-5; D is ambiguous. The CDR3 runs 17 residues. Germline V gene data show CDR1 as SGHVS and CDR2 as FQNEAQ. V lost 4 bases to trimming and J lost 0 bases, with 16 bases between them. Here the CDR3 reads CASSSFQRVYSNQPQHF. Written as DNA, the CDR3 is TGTGCCAGCAGCTCCTTCCAACGGGTCTATAGCAATCAGCCCCAGCATTTT.

The chain has TRBV28 and TRBJ2-7; perhaps TRBD2 as D (5 bases). Germline CDR1 and CDR2: MDHEN and SYDVKM. The CDR3 runs 13 residues. V was pared by 5 bases and J by 6 bases, with 14 bases between. CDR3 DNA: TGTGCCAGCAGTGGTTCGGGGTCGGGCGAGCAGTACGTC. Translated: CASSGSGSGEQYV.

This clonotype was seen at least ten times. V gene TRBV7-2 combines with J gene TRBJ2-3; a possible D gene is TRBD1 (6 bases). Trimming removed 5 bases from V and 3 bases from J, with 15 bases in between. CDR1 is SGHTA and CDR2 is FQGNSA in the germline V gene. The CDR3 is 15 amino acids. The CDR3 sequence: CASSTWTAGTDTQYF. The DNA of the CDR3 is TGTGCCAGCAGCACCTGGACAGCCGGAACAGATACGCAGTATTTT.